The TCR beta chain under discussion was sequenced for a study of patients and donors after allogeneic stem cell transplantation. TCRdb recomputed calls from the RT-PCR reads with MiXCR, one row per CDR3 protein. The sample has about 40,000 distinct CDR3 sequences; over 25% are singletons. This clonotype turned up a few times. Germline loops: CDR1 SGHDT, CDR2 YYEEEE. The CDR3 spans 13 residues. The V end was cut by 0 bases, the J end by 3 bases, with 6 bases between. J is TRBJ2-5 and V is TRBV5-6, with D uncertain. This TCR came from a human donor who was either an allogeneic HSCT recipient or a stem cell or donor lymphocyte infusion donor (not recorded which). It is not recorded whose cells these are; they may come from a transplant donor. The sequenced material came from blood, either unsorted or a sorted T cell fraction (not recorded which). The CDR3 loop is CASSLVGEETQYF. DNA of the CDR3: TGTGCCAGCAGCTTGGTAGGAGAAGAGACCCAGTACTTC.